This record concerns one T cell receptor beta chain sequence. Antigen unknown. The CDR3 spans 12 residues. The V gene lost 5 bases and the J gene lost 1 base, with 2 bases spanning the gap. Germline V gene data show CDR1 as SGHTA and CDR2 as FQGNSA. The data derive from a study of vaccination and CD4 T cells after COVID-19. Background on the study: Investigators drew the post-COVID samples a median roughly 98 days after diagnosis, with a range of 35 to 161.

An Oncomine TCR Beta short-read assay was used to sequence the DNA from cultured CD4+ T cells. TCRdb re-called the PCR reads through MiXCR, storing one row per CDR3 protein. In the table there are about 2,800 distinct CDR3 sequences, roughly 30% of which are singletons. Specified treatment: roughly nine-day PBMC culture with coronavirus spike peptide pools or control peptides (ViraFEST assay). This chain connects TRBV7-2 to TRBJ2-2; no clear D gene. The specimen was CD4+ T cells from blood, cultured in vitro, collected after SARS-CoV-2 vaccination. This TCR was sampled from a human donor who had recovered from COVID-19. Written as DNA, the CDR3 is TGTGCCAGCAGCAAGAACACCGGGGAGCTGTTTTTT. This encodes CASSKNTGELFF.